This T cell receptor beta chain was identified in a study of blood T cell repertoires in COVID-19. Across about two dozen US areas, participants ranged in age from about 18 to 100 years. Donors were grouped by their self-reported clinical history. What the recovered Cohort 3 donors had was two negative PCRs, clearance, or symptom resolution. Under the authors' procedure: Reference gene primer amplification in the assay estimated nucleated cell counts. Sequenced by immunoSEQ multiplex PCR; TCRdb stores in-frame clones only, minus some. V and J calls and clone size come straight from that table; D and trimming were deduced from the DNA. The table includes over 350,000 clones, more than 70% detected once. This CDR3 has 17 residues. Germline V gene data show CDR1 as KGHSH and CDR2 as LQKENI. The ends were cut back, 6 bases at V and 3 bases at J, with 20 bases in the middle.

The sequenced sample was PBMCs or T cells enriched from blood (not recorded which). This chain connects TRBV18 to TRBJ1-4, with D perhaps TRBD1 (6 bases). The sequence derives from a woman in her late teens or twenties who had recovered from COVID-19. The CDR3 DNA follows: TGTGCCAGCTCTCCTCCCTACCCGGGACACCCTAATGAAAAACTGTTTTTT. Protein: CASSPPYPGHPNEKLFF.